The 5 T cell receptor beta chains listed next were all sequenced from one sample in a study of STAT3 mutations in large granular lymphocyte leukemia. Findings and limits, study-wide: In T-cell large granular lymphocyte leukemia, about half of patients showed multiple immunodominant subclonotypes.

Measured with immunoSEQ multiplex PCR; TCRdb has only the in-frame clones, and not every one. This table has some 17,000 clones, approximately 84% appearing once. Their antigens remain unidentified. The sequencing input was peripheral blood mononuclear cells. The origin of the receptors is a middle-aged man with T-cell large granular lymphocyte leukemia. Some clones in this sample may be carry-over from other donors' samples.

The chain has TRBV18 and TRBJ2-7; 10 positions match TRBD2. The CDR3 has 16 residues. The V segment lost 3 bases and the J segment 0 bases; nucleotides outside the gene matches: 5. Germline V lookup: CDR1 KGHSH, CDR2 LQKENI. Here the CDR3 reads CASSPGTSALSYEQYF. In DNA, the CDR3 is TGTGCCAGCTCACCGGGGACTAGCGCGCTCTCCTACGAGCAGTACTTC.

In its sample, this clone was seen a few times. The CDR3 region is CASSYRNTEAFF. CDR3 DNA sequence: TGTGCCAGCAGTTACCGGAACACTGAAGCTTTCTTT. The chain is built from TRBV6-5 and TRBJ1-1; D unclear. Per the germline V gene, CDR1 is MNHEY and CDR2 is SVGAGI. Trimming removed 2 bases at V and 1 base at J, with 2 bases between. The CDR3 loop spans 12 amino acids.

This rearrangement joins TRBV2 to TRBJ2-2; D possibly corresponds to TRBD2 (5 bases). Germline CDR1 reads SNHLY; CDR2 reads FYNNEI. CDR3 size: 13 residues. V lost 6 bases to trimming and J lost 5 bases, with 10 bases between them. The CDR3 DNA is TGTGCCAGCAGGGCGTCGGGGACCGGGGAGCTGTTTTTT. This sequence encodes CASRASGTGELFF.

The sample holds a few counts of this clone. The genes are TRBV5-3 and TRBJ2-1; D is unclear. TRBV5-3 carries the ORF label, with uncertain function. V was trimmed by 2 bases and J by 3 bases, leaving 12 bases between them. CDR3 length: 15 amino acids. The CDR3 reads CARSFWVVGYNEQFF. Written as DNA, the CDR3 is TGTGCCAGAAGCTTTTGGGTCGTCGGCTACAATGAGCAGTTCTTC.

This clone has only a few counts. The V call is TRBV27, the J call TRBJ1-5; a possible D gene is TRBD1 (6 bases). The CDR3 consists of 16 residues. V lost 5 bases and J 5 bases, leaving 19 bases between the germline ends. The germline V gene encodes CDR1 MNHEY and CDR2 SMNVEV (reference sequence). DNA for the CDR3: TGTGCCAGCAGTGAGGGGGGGCCTACTTCTGATCAGCCCCAGCATTTT. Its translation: CASSEGGPTSDQPQHF.